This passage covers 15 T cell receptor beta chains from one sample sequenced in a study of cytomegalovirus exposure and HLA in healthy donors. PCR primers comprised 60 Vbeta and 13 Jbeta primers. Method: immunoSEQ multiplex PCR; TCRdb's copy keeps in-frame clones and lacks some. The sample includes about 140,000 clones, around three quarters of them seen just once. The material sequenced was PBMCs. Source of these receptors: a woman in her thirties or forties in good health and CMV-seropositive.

CDR3 sequence: CASTRTGELFF. The DNA of the CDR3 is TGTGCCAGTACCAGGACCGGGGAGCTGTTTTTT. This chain connects TRBV19 to TRBJ2-2; D remains ambiguous. The V end lost 7 bases, the J end lost 5 bases, and 5 bases lay between the germline ends. Germline V gene data show CDR1 as LNHDA and CDR2 as SQIVND (reference sequence). The CDR3 spans 11 residues.

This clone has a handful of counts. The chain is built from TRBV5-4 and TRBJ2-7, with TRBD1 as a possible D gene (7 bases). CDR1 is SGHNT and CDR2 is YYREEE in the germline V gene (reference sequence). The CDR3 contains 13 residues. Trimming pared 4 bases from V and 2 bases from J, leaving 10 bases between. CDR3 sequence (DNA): TGTGCCAGCAGCGCGGGACAGACCTACGAGCAGTACTTC. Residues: CASSAGQTYEQYF.

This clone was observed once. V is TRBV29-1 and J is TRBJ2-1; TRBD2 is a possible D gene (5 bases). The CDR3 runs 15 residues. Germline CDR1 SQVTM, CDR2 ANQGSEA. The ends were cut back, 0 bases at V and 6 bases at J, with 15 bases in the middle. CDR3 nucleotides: TGCAGCGTTGAAGAGTTGGTGGGAGTAAGCAATGAGCAGTTCTTC. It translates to CSVEELVGVSNEQFF.

The CDR3 protein is CSVGQPNQPQHF. In DNA, the CDR3 is TGCAGCGTTGGACAGCCCAATCAGCCCCAGCATTTT. The V gene is TRBV29-1, the J gene TRBJ1-5; weak D call: TRBD1 (5 bases). V was cut by 4 bases and J by 3 bases, with 7 bases left in between. Germline V CDR1 and CDR2: SQVTM, ANQGSEA. The CDR3 spans 12 residues. The complete variable domain, with remaining parts taken from reference TRBV29-1 and TRBJ1-5, reads SAVISQKPSRDICQRGTSLTIQCQVDSQVTMMFWYRQQPGQSLTLIATANQGSEATYESGFVIDKFPISRPNLTFSTLTVSNMSPEDSSIYLCSVGQPNQPQHFGDGTRLSIL.

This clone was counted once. Written as DNA, the CDR3 is TGTGCCAGCAGTGCGTCGGGGCGGGGGGTCTACGAGCAGTACTTC. It specifies CASSASGRGVYEQYF. This chain joins TRBV6-5 and TRBJ2-7, with TRBD2 identical over 8 bases. Trimming at V came to 5 bases and at J to 3 bases, leaving 9 bases not matched to a gene. The CDR3 is 15 amino acids. Per the germline V gene, CDR1 is MNHEY and CDR2 is SVGAGI.

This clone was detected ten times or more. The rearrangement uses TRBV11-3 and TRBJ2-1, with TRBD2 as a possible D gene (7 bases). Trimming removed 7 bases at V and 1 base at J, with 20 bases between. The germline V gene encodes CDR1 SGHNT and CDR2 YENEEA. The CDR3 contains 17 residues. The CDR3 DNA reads TGTGCCAGCACCCTACTCGGGGGCGGGAGTTCCTACAATGAGCAGTTCTTC. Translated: CASTLLGGGSSYNEQFF.

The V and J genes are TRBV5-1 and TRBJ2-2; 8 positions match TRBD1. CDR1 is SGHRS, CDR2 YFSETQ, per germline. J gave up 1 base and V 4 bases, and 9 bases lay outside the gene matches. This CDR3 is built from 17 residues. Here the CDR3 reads CASSNPSGTGNTGELFF. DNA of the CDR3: TGCGCCAGCAGCAACCCGTCCGGGACAGGGAACACCGGGGAGCTGTTTTTT.

The chain's CDR3 is CASGRQEGYTF. The CDR3 nucleotides are TGTGCCAGCGGTAGACAGGAAGGCTACACCTTC. The genes are TRBV28 and TRBJ1-2; D possibly corresponds to TRBD1 (6 bases). Trimming stripped 8 bases from V and 8 bases from J, with 12 bases between. Germline-derived CDR1 and CDR2 are MDHEN and SYDVKM. This CDR3 is 11 amino acids long.

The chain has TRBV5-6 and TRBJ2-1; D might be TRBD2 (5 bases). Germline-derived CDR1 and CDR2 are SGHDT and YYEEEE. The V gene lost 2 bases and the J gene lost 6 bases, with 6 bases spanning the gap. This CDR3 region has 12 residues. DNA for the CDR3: TGTGCCAGCAGCTTTGCGGGCAATGAGCAGTTCTTC. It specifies CASSFAGNEQFF. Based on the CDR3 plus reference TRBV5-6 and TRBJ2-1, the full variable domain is DAGVTQSPTHLIKTRGQQVTLRCSPKSGHDTVSWYQQALGQGPQFIFQYYEEEERQRGNFPDRFSGHQFPNYSSELNVNALLLGDSALYLCASSFAGNEQFFGPGTRLTVL.

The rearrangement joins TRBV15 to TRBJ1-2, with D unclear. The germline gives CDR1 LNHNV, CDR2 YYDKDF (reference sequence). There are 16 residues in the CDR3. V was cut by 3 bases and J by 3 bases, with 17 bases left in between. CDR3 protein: CATSSPSPGIHYGYTF. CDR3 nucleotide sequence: TGTGCCACCAGCAGTCCCTCACCCGGGATACACTATGGCTACACCTTC.

The CDR3 DNA is TGTGCCAGCAGCTTGGCCCAAACTGCAGGGAACACTGAAGCTTTCTTT. This translates into CASSLAQTAGNTEAFF. The chain joins TRBV5-6 to TRBJ1-1, with unresolved D. Germline CDR1 reads SGHDT; CDR2 reads YYEEEE. V was clipped by 0 bases and J by 1 base, with 13 bases between them. The CDR3 extends over 16 amino acids. The whole variable domain, filled in from reference TRBV5-6 and TRBJ1-1, reads DAGVTQSPTHLIKTRGQQVTLRCSPKSGHDTVSWYQQALGQGPQFIFQYYEEEERQRGNFPDRFSGHQFPNYSSELNVNALLLGDSALYLCASSLAQTAGNTEAFFGQGTRLTVV.

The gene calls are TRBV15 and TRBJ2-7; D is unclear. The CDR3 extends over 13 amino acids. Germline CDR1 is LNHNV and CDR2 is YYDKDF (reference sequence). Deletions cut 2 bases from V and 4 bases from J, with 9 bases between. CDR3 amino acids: CATSRTAGYEQYF. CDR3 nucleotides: TGTGCCACCAGCAGAACCGCAGGTTACGAGCAGTACTTC.

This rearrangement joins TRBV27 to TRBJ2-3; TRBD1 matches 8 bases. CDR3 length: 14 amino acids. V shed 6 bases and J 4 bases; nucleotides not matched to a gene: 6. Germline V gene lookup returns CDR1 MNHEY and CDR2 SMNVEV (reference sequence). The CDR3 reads CASSLTGGADTQYF. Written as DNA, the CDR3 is TGTGCCAGCAGCTTAACAGGGGGAGCAGATACGCAGTATTTT.

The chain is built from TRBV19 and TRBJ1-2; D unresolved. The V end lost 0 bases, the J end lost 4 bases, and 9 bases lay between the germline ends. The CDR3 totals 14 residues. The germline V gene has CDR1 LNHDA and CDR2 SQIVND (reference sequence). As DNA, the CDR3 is TGTGCCAGTAGTATAGAGAGAGGGAGCTATGGCTACACCTTC. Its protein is CASSIERGSYGYTF.

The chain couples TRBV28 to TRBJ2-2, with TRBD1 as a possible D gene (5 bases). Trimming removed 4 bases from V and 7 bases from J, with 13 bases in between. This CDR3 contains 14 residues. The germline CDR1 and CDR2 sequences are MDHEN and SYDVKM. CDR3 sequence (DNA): TGTGCCAGCAGTTCCCTCAGGGATCACGGGGAGCTGTTTTTT. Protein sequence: CASSSLRDHGELFF.